These 8 T cell receptor beta chains came from one sample sequenced in a study of shared clonotypes between healthy human individuals. Sequenced by immunoSEQ multiplex PCR; TCRdb stores in-frame clones only, minus some. The table includes about half a million clones, roughly 77% detected once. Input material: PBMCs. The receptor set was obtained from a middle-aged woman in good health. Some clones in this sample may be carry-over from other donors' samples.

V usage is TRBV5-4 and J usage is TRBJ2-5, with TRBD1 matching over 8 bases. Per germline, CDR1 SGHNT and CDR2 YYREEE (reference sequence). CDR3 length: 15 residues. Unmatched junction bases numbered 9, after V lost 4 bases and J lost 4 bases. For the CDR3, the DNA is TGTGCCAGCAGCACAGGGGGGACAGTCGGAGAGACCCAGTACTTC. Translated, it gives CASSTGGTVGETQYF.

The V and J genes are TRBV18 and TRBJ2-5; D is uncertain. Germline V gives CDR1 KGHSH, CDR2 LQKENI. CDR3 length: 15 residues. V was trimmed by 0 bases and J by 4 bases, leaving 12 bases between them. CDR3 sequence reads: CASSPPVNQRETQYF. The CDR3 DNA reads TGTGCCAGCTCACCACCAGTGAACCAGAGAGAGACCCAGTACTTC. Drawing the rest from reference TRBV18 and TRBJ2-5, the complete variable domain is NAGVMQNPRHLVRRRGQEARLRCSPMKGHSHVYWYRQLPEEGLKFMVYLQKENIIDESGMPKERFSAEFPKEGPSILRIQQVVRGDSAAYFCASSPPVNQRETQYFGPGTRLLVL.

The rearrangement links TRBV20-1 to TRBJ2-5; D is undetermined. The J call may be in error: the DNA end matches TRBJ2-7 better. CDR3 length: 11 amino acids. Germline assignment: CDR1 DFQATT and CDR2 SNEGSKA (reference sequence). The CDR3 bases are TGCAGTGCTAGCCCAATCTACGAGCAGTACTTC. It specifies CSASPIYEQYF.

Remarks on this clone: The sample has other DNA sequences that encode this CDR3 too. The V and J genes are TRBV7-6 and TRBJ2-7; D remains unclear. The germline CDR1 and CDR2 sequences are SGHVS and FNYEAQ. V dropped 1 base and J dropped 2 bases, with 6 bases sitting between them. The CDR3 has 13 residues. The CDR3: CASSLGRAYEQYF. DNA for the CDR3: TGTGCCAGCAGCTTAGGCAGAGCCTACGAGCAGTACTTC.

The J gene is TRBJ2-1, the V gene TRBV29-1, with 11 bases matching TRBD1. From germline, CDR1 is SQVTM and CDR2 ANQGSEA. The J segment lost 9 bases and the V segment lost 1 base, leaving 5 bases of the junction unmatched. The CDR3 length is 14 residues. CDR3 protein: CSVEGTGGFSEQFF. CDR3 DNA: TGCAGCGTTGAAGGGACAGGGGGCTTTAGTGAGCAGTTCTTC.

Regarding this clone: Other nucleotide sequences in the sample specify the same CDR3. The rearrangement links TRBV5-1 to TRBJ2-1; D is ambiguous. Between the trimmed V and J ends, which lost 0 bases and 2 bases, there was a span of 9 bases. Looked up from germline, CDR1 is SGHRS and CDR2 is YFSETQ. This CDR3 comprises 15 residues. This CDR3 is CASSLGAGAYNEQFF. The CDR3 DNA sequence: TGCGCCAGCAGCTTGGGCGCCGGAGCCTACAATGAGCAGTTCTTC.

In this sample, this clone turned up once. V is TRBV2 and J is TRBJ1-4; no reliable D call. V lost 6 bases, J lost 8 bases, and 19 bases lay in between. There are 15 residues in the CDR3. Germline V CDR1 and CDR2: SNHLY, FYNNEI. This CDR3 is CASRPSKVGFEKLFF. CDR3 nucleotide sequence: TGTGCCAGCAGGCCGAGTAAGGTCGGGTTCGAAAAACTGTTTTTT.

In nucleotides, the CDR3 is TGTGCCATCAGCGTTTTCCGAGCGGATACGGGGGATGGCTACACCTTC. This gives the protein CAISVFRADTGDGYTF. V and J are TRBV10-3 and TRBJ1-2; perhaps TRBD1 as D (5 bases). The CDR3 is 16 residues long. Germline CDR1 reads ENHRY; CDR2 reads SYGVKD. The V end was cut by 6 bases, the J end by 6 bases, with 23 bases between.